The subject of this entry is one TCR beta chain. Germline is not matched at one junction end, which may reflect a read error. CDR1 SGHTA and CDR2 FQGNSA come from the germline V gene. The CDR3 is made up of 15 amino acids. This sample is part of a study of blood T cells in healthy people across ages. For the second PCR, which ran for about 7 to 11 cycles, a sample-barcoded 5' primer and a J-beta primer mix were used. TCRdb reprocessed the 5' RACE reads with MiXCR, giving one entry per CDR3 protein. Altogether some 880,000 distinct CDR3 sequences are present, under 40% being singletons, with the ten largest covering 10% to 15%.

This receptor was identified in a man aged 18 to 35 in good health. This chain links TRBV7-2 with TRBJ1-5; D may be TRBD1 (6 bases). The specimen sequenced was blood. The CDR3 bases are TGTGCCAGTAGCTCCCTCGACAGGTCGAATCAGCCCCAGCATTTT. The encoded protein is CASSSLDRSNQPQHF. Combining the CDR3 with reference TRBV7-2 and TRBJ1-5 gives the whole variable domain GAGVSQSPSNKVTEKGKDVELRCDPISGHTALYWYRQSLGQGLEFLIYFQGNSAPDKSGLPSDRFSAERTGGSVSTLTIQRTQQEDSAVYLCASSSLDRSNQPQHFGDGTRLSIL.